The source of this T cell receptor (beta chain) is a study of OX40 agonist ivuxolimab in advanced cancers. Study-level background: The dose of intravenous ivuxolimab that patients received every 2 weeks ranged from 0.01 to 10 mg/kg.

Sequencing used immunoSEQ multiplex PCR; TCRdb keeps in-frame clones, though not all of them. The sample includes more than 75,000 clones, around 89% seen only once; the top ten take 0.3% to 0.45%. Details on this clone: The antigen is undetermined.

Looked up from germline, CDR1 is SGHKS and CDR2 is YYEKEE (reference sequence). The V gene end was trimmed by 2 bases and the J gene end by 10 bases; junction bases not matched to a gene: 8. The CDR3 contains 13 residues. Study results and caveats: Antigen specificity of clonally expanded peripheral T cells was not established. Clonal expansion from baseline to week 6 occurred in both CD4+ and CD8+ T cells. Low normalized T-cell clonal expansion also characterized some of the nonresponders.

The V and J genes are TRBV5-5 and TRBJ1-1, with 7 positions matching TRBD1. The origin of this receptor is an adult with an advanced solid tumor such as melanoma, head and neck, liver or kidney cancer. The specimen was CD4+ or CD8+ T cells sorted from blood, collected in a trial of the OX40 agonist ivuxolimab. In DNA, the CDR3 is TGTGCCAGCAGCTTTGACAGGGATGGAAGAGCTTTCTTT. Residues: CASSFDRDGRAFF.